The source of this T cell receptor beta chain is a study of blood T cell repertoires in COVID-19. This clone was detected only a few times. The junction does not match germline at one end; this may be a read error. How the authors handled the data: Reference gene primer amplification gave nucleated cell count estimates. Repertoires were generated with immunoSEQ multiplex PCR, while TCRdb's copy carries only in-frame clones and drops some. From that table come the V and J calls and clone size; the DNA was used to work out D and trimming. The sample has some 180,000 clones, 75% to 90% seen once. The germline V gene has CDR1 MNHEY and CDR2 SVGAGI. The CDR3 is 15 residues long.

This receptor was obtained from a woman in her sixties with acute or convalescent COVID-19. This chain joins TRBV6-5 and TRBJ1-5; 9 nucleotides align to TRBD1. Sequences were obtained from peripheral blood. The CDR3 reads CASSNSGQGNPPQHF. CDR3 coding DNA: TGTGCCAGCAGTAATTCGGGACAGGGTAATCCGCCCCAGCATTTT.